The clone carrying this T cell receptor (beta chain) appeared a few times. This sample is part of a study of T-cell reconstitution after alpha-beta-depleted transplantation in children. TCRbeta library preparation incorporated unique molecular identifiers. Using its own MiXCR run on the PCR reads, TCRdb lists one record per CDR3 protein. This table has a few hundred thousand distinct CDR3 sequences, 13% appearing once. Germline-derived CDR1 and CDR2 are SEHNR and FQNEAQ (reference sequence). The ends were cut back, 4 bases at V and 5 bases at J, with 20 bases in the middle. This CDR3 is 16 amino acids long.

This receptor was taken from a human donor who donated a stem cell graft to a child with Fanconi anemia. Sample: PBMCs, taken from the stem cell graft. The rearrangement joins TRBV7-9 to TRBJ2-5, with a weak D call TRBD2 (5 bases). The CDR3 DNA sequence: TGTGCCAGCAGCTCCGCCCTGCGCGGGTTTGGGGAGACCCAGTACTTC. Translation gives CASSSALRGFGETQYF.